This T cell receptor (beta chain) was obtained from a study of identical twins. As to this clonotype: Its target is unknown.

TCRdb fed the 5' RACE reads into MiXCR, producing one record per CDR3 protein. The sample lists roughly 1,500,000 distinct CDR3 sequences, about 31% seen once, with less than 0.35% in the top ten. Study-level results: Out-of-frame alpha sequences shared between twins exhibited an excess of low generation probability. Part of the zero-insertion signal could reflect confounding by invariant MAIT and iNKT cells.

V lost 6 bases, J lost 5 bases, and 4 bases stayed unmatched. The CDR3 totals 12 residues. Germline V CDR1 and CDR2: SQVTM, ANQGSEA. The source material was cord blood. This chain uses TRBV29-1 with TRBJ2-7, with 10 nucleotides matching TRBD1. This sequence was found in a newborn girl in good health. CDR3 DNA: TGCAGCGTACAGACAGGGGGCGACGAGCAGTACTTC. Translation: CSVQTGGDEQYF.